This TCR beta chain appears in the sequencing data of a study of T-cell memory formation after mild COVID-19. TCRdb reprocessed the 5' RACE reads with MiXCR, giving one entry per CDR3 protein. This sample has 110,000 to 150,000 distinct CDR3 sequences, with roughly 13% found just once. CDR1 and CDR2 from the germline V gene are SGHNT and YENEEA. CDR3 size: 16 residues. After removal of 1 base from V and 1 base from J, the junction contained 6 bases not matched to a gene. Material: PBMCs or a T cell subset sorted from them (not recorded which). J is TRBJ1-1 and V is TRBV11-3; TRBD1 matches at 7 bases. This sequence was found in an adult woman who had mild COVID-19 (a few samples of this study predate the infection). Cell type and time point are not known. Written as DNA, the CDR3 is TGTGCCAGCAGCTTAGCGGACAGGCCCGGGAACACTGAAGCTTTCTTT. This encodes CASSLADRPGNTEAFF. Full variable domain (rest looked up from reference TRBV11-3 and TRBJ1-1): EAGVVQSPRYKIIEKKQPVAFWCNPISGHNTLYWYLQNLGQGPELLIRYENEEAVDDSQLPKDRFSAERLKGVDSTLKIQPAELGDSAVYLCASSLADRPGNTEAFFGQGTRLTVV.